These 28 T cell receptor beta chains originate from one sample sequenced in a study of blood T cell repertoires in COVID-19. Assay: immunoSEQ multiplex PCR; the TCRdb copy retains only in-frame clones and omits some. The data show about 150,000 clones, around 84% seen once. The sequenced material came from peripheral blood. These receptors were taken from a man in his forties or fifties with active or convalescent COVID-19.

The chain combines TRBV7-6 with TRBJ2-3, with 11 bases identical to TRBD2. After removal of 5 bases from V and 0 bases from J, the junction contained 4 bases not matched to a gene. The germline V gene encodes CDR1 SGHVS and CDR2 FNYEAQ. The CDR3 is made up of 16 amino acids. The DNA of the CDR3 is TGTGCCAGCAGCCCCAGGACTAGCGGGAGCACAGATACGCAGTATTTT. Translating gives CASSPRTSGSTDTQYF. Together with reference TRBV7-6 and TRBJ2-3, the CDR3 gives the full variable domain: GAGVSQSPRYKVTKRGQDVALRCDPISGHVSLYWYRQALGQGPEFLTYFNYEAQQDKSGLPNDRFSAERPEGSISTLTIQRTEQRDSAMYRCASSPRTSGSTDTQYFGPGTRLTVL.

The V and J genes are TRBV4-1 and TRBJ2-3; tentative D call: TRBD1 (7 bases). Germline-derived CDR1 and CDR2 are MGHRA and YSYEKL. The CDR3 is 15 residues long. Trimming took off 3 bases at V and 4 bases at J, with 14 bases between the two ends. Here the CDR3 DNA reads TGCGCCAGCAGCCAGGGCAGGGGGGAGGCAGATACGCAGTATTTT. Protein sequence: CASSQGRGEADTQYF.

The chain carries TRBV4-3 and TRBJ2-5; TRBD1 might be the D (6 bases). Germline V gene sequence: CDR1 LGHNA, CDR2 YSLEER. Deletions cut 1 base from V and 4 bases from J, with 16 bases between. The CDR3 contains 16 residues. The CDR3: CASSQGWTAQPETQYF. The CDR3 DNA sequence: TGCGCCAGCAGCCAAGGATGGACAGCGCAGCCAGAGACCCAGTACTTC.

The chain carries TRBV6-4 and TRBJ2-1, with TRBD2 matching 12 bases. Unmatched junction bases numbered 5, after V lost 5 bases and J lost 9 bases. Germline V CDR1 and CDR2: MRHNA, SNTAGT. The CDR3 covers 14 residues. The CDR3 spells CASSTASGGVEQFF. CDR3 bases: TGTGCCAGCAGTACCGCTAGCGGGGGGGTTGAGCAGTTCTTC.

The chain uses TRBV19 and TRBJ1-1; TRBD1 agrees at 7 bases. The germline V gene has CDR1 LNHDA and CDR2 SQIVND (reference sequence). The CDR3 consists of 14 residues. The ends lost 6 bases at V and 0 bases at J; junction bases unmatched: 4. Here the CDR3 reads CASSSGQMNTEAFF. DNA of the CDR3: TGTGCCAGTAGCTCGGGACAGATGAACACTGAAGCTTTCTTT.

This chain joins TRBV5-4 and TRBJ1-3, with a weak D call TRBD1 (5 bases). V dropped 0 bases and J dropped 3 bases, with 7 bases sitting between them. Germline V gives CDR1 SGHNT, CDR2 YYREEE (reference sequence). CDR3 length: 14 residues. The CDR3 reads CASSLDRLGNTIYF. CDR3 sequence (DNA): TGTGCCAGCAGCTTGGACAGGCTTGGAAACACCATATATTTT.

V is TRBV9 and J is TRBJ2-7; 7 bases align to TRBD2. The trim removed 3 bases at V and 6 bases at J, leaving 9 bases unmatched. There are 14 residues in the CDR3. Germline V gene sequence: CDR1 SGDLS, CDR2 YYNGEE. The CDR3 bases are TGTGCCAGCAGCGCCTCCGGGACTACGGGCGAGCAGTACTTC. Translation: CASSASGTTGEQYF.

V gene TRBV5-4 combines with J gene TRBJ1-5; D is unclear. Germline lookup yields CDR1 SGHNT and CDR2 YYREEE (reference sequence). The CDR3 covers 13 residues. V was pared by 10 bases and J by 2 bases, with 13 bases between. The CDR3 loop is CAARPRGNQPQHF. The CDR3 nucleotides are TGTGCCGCAAGGCCCCGGGGCAATCAGCCCCAGCATTTT.

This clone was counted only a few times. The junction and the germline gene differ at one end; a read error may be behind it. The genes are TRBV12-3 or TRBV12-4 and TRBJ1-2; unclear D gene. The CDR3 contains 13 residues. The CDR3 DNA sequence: TGTGCCAGCAGTTTAGCGACATATACCCGTAAAGCCTTC. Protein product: CASSLATYTRKAF.

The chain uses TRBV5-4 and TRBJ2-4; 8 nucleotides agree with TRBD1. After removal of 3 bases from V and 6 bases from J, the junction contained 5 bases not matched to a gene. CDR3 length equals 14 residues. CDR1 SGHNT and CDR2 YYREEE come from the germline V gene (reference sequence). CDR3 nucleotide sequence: TGTGCCAGCAGCTCACAGGGGGATGCAAACATTCAGTACTTC. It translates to CASSSQGDANIQYF.

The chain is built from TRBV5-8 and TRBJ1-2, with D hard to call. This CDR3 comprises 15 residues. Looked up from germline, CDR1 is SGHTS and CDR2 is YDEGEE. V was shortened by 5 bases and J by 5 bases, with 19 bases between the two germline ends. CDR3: CASRIPGAGRYGYTF. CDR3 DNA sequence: TGTGCCAGCAGAATTCCAGGTGCGGGGAGGTATGGCTACACCTTC.

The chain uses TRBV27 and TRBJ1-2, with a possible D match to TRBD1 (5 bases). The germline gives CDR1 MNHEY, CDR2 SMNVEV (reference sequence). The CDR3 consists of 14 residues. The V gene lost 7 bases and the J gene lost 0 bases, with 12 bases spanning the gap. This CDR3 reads CASTLAGSNYGYTF. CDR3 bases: TGTGCCAGCACCTTGGCAGGGTCTAACTATGGCTACACCTTC.

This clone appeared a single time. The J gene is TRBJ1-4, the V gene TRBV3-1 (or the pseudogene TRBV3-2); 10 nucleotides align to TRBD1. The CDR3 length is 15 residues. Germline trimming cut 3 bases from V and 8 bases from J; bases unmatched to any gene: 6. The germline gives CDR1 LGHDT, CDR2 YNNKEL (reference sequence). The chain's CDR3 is CASSHRQGAKEKLFF. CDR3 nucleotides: TGTGCCAGCAGCCACCGACAGGGGGCAAAGGAAAAACTGTTTTTT.

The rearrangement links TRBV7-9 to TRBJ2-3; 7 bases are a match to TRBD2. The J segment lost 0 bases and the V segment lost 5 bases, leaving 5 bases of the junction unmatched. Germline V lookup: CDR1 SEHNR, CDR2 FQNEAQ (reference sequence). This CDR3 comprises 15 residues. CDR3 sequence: CASSPGLQSTDTQYF. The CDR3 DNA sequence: TGTGCCAGCAGCCCGGGACTACAGAGCACAGATACGCAGTATTTT.

The CDR3 reads CASSSRTGDEAFF. CDR3 nucleotides: TGTGCCAGCTCATCACGGACAGGTGATGAAGCTTTCTTT. This chain links TRBV18 with TRBJ1-1, with 7 bases identical to TRBD1. CDR1 KGHSH and CDR2 LQKENI come from the germline V gene. There are 13 residues in the CDR3. The J segment lost 7 bases and the V segment lost 5 bases, leaving 7 bases of the junction unmatched.

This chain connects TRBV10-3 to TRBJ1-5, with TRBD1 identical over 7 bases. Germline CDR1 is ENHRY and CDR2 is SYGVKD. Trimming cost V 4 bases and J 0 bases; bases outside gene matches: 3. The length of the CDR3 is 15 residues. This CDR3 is CAISAQGDSNQPQHF. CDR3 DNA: TGTGCCATCAGTGCTCAGGGGGATAGCAATCAGCCCCAGCATTTT.

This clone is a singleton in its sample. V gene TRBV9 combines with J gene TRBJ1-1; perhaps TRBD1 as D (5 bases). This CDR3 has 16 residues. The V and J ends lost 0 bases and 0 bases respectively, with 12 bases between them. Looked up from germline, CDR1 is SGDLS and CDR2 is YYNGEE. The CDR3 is CASSVGEGMMNTEAFF. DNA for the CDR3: TGTGCCAGCAGCGTAGGGGAGGGGATGATGAACACTGAAGCTTTCTTT.

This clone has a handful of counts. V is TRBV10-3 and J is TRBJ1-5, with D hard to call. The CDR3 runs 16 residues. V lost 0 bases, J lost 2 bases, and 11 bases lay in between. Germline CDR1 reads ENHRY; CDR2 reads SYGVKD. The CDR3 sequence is CAISESSTVGNQPQHF. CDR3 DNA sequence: TGTGCCATCAGTGAGTCAAGTACAGTGGGCAATCAGCCCCAGCATTTT.

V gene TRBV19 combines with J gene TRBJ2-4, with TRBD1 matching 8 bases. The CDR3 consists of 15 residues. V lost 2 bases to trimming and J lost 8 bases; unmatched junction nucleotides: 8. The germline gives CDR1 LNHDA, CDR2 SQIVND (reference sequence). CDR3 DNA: TGTGCCAGTAGTATAAGCGGCAGGGGGCTAGACATTCAGTACTTC. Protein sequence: CASSISGRGLDIQYF.

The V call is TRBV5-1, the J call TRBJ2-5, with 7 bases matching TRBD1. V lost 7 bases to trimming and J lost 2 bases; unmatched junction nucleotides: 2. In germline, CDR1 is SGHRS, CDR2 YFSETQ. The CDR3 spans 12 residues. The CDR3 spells CASGQEQETQYF. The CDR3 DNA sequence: TGCGCCAGCGGACAGGAACAAGAGACCCAGTACTTC.

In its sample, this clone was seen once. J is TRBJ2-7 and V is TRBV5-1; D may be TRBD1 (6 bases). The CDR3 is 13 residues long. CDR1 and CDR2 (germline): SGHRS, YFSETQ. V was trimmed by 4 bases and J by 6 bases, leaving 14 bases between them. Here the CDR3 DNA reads TGCGCCAGCAGCCTTGCCGCAGGGGTCGAGCAGTACTTC. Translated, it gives CASSLAAGVEQYF. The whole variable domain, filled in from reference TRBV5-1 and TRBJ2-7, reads KAGVTQTPRYLIKTRGQQVTLSCSPISGHRSVSWYQQTPGQGLQFLFEYFSETQRNKGNFPGRFSGRQFSNSRSEMNVSTLELGDSALYLCASSLAAGVEQYFGPGTRLTVT.

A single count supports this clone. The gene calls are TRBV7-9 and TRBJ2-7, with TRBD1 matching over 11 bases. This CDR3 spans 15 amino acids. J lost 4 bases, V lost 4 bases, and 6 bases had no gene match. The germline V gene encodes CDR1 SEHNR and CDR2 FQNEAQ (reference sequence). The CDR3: CASSYTRDRGYEQYF. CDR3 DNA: TGTGCCAGCAGCTACACCAGGGACAGGGGGTACGAGCAGTACTTC. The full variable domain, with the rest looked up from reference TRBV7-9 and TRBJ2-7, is DTGVSQNPRHKITKRGQNVTFRCDPISEHNRLYWYRQTLGQGPEFLTYFQNEAQLEKSRLLSDRFSAERPKGSFSTLEIQRTEQGDSAMYLCASSYTRDRGYEQYFGPGTRLTVT.

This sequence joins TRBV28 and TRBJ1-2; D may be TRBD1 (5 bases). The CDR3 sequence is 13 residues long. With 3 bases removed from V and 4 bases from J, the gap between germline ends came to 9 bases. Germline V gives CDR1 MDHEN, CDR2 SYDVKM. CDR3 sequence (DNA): TGTGCCAGCAGTTTGGGGCAAAGCTATGGCTACACCTTC. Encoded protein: CASSLGQSYGYTF.

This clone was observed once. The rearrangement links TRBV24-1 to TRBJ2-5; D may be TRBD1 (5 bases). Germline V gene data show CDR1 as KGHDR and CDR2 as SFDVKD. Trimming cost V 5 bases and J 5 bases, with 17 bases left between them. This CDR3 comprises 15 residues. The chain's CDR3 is CATSALGQGRETQYF. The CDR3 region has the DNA TGTGCCACCAGTGCTCTCGGGCAGGGTAGGGAGACCCAGTACTTC.

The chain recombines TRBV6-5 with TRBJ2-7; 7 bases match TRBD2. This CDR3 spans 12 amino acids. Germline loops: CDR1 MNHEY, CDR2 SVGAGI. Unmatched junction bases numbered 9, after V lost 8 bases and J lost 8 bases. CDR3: CASGRETYKQYF. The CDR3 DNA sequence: TGTGCCAGCGGGAGGGAAACTTATAAGCAGTACTTC.

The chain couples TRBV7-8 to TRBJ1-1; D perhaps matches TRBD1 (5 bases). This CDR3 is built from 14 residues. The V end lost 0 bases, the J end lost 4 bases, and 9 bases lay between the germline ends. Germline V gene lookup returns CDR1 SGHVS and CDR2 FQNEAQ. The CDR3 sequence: CASSLAEGRTEAFF. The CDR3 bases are TGTGCCAGCAGCTTAGCGGAGGGGCGCACTGAAGCTTTCTTT.

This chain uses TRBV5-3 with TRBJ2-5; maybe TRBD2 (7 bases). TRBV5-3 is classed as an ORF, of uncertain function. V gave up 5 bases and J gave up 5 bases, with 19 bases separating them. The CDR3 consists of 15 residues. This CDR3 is CARRPIGGGRETQYF. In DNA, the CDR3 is TGTGCCAGAAGACCCATTGGCGGGGGCCGTGAGACCCAGTACTTC.

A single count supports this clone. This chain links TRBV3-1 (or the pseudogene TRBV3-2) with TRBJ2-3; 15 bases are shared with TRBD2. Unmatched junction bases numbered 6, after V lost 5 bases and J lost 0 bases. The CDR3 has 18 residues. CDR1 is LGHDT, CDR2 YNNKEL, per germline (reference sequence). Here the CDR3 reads CASSSGLAGGSSTDTQYF. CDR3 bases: TGTGCCAGCAGCTCTGGACTAGCGGGGGGGTCTAGCACAGATACGCAGTATTTT.